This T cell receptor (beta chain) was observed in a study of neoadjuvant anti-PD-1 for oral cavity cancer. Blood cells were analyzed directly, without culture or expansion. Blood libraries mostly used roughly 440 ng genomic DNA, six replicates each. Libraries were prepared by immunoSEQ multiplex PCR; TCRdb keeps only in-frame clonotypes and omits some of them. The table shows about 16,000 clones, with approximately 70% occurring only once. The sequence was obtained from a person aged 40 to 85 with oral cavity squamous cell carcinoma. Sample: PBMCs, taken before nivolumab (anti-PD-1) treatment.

Here the CDR3 DNA reads TGTGCCTGGAGGCCCCAGGGACAGGGGACCTACGAGCAGTACTTC. Residues: CAWRPQGQGTYEQYF. The chain has TRBV30 and TRBJ2-7; the match to TRBD1 covers 10 bases. With 3 bases clipped from V and 2 bases from J, the junction kept 7 bases outside the gene matches. Germline V gene sequence: CDR1 GTSNPN, CDR2 SVGIG (reference sequence). The CDR3 is 15 amino acids.